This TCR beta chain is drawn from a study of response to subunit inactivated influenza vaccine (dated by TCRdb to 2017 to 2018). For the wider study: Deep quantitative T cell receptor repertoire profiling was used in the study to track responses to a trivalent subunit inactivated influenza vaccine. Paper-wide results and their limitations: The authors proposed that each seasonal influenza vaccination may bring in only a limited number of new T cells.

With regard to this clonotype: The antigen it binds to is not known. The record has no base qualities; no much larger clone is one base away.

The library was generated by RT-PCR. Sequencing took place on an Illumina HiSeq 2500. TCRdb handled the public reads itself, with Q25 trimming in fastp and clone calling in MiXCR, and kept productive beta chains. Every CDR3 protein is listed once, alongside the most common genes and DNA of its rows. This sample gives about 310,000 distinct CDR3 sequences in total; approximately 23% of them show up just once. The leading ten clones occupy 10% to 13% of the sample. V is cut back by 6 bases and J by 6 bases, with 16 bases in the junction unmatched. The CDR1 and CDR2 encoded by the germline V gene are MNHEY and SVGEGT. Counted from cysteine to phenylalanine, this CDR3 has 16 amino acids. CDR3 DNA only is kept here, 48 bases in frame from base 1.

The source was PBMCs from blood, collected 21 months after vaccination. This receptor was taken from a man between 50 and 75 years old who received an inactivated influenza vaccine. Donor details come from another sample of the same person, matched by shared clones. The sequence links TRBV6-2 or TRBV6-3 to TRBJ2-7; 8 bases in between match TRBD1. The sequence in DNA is TGTGCCAGCAGACCCGCTTTGCCGGACAGGGCGGGCGAGCAGTACTTC. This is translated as CASRPALPDRAGEQYF.